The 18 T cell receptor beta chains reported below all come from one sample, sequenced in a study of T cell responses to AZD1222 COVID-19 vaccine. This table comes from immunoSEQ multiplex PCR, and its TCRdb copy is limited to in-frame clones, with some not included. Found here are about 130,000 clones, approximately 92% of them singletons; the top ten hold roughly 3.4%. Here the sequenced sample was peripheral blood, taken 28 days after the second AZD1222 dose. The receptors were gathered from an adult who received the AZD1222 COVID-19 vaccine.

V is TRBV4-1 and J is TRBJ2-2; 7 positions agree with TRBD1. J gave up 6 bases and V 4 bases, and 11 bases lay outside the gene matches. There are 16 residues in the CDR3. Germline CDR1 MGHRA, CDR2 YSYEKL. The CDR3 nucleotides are TGCGCCAGCAGCCGGACCGGGACAGTAACACCCGGGGAGCTGTTTTTT. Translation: CASSRTGTVTPGELFF.

The CDR3 region has the DNA TGTGCCAGCAGTTCCCCCGGGACTAGAGCCGGGGAGCTGTTTTTT. The encoded protein is CASSSPGTRAGELFF. J is TRBJ2-2 and V is TRBV28, with 8 bases lining up with TRBD2. The CDR3 contains 15 residues. Germline CDR1 MDHEN, CDR2 SYDVKM. The V gene end was trimmed by 4 bases and the J gene end by 6 bases; junction bases not matched to a gene: 7.

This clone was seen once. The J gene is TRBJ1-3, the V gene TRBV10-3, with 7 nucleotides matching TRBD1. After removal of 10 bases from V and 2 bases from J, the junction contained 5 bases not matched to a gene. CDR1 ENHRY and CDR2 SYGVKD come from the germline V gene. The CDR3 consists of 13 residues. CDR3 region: CARTTGPGNTIYF. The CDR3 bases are TGTGCCAGGACGACAGGGCCTGGAAACACCATATATTTT.

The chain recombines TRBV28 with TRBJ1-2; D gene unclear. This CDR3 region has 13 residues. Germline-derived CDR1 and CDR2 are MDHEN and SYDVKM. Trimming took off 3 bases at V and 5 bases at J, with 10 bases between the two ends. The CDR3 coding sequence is TGTGCCAGCAGTTTTGGCGGATCTTATGGCTACACCTTC. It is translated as CASSFGGSYGYTF.

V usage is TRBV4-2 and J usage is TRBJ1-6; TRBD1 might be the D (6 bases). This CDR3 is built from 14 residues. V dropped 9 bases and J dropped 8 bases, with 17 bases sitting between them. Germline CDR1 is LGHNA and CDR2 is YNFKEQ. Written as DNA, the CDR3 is TGTGCCAGTTCGTGGCGGACAGACGATTCACCCCTCCACTTT. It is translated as CASSWRTDDSPLHF.

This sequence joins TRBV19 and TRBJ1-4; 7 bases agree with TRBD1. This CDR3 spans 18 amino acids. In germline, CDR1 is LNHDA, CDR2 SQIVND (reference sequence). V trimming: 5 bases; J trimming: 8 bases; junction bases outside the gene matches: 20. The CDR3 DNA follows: TGTGCCAGTAGTCATTGGGGCGACGACAGGGAGAATCGAGAAAAACTGTTTTTT. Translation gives CASSHWGDDRENREKLFF. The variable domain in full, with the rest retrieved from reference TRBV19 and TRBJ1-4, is DGGITQSPKYLFRKEGQNVTLSCEQNLNHDAMYWYRQDPGQGLRLIYYSQIVNDFQKGDIAEGYSVSREKKESFPLTVTSAQKNPTAFYLCASSHWGDDRENREKLFFGSGTQLSVL.

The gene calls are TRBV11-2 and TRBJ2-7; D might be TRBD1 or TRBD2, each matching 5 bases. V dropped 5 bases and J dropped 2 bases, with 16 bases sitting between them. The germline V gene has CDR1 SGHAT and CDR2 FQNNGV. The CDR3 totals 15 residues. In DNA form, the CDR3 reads TGTGCCAGCAGCACGGGGCGAGGGGTACCCTACGAGCAGTACTTC. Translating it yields CASSTGRGVPYEQYF.

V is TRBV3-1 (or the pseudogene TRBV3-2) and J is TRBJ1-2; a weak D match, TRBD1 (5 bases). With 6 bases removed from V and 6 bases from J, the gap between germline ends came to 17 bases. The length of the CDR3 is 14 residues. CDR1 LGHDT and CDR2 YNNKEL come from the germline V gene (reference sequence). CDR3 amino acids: CASRGTGREHGYTF. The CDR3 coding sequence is TGTGCCAGCAGAGGGACGGGCAGGGAGCATGGCTACACCTTC.

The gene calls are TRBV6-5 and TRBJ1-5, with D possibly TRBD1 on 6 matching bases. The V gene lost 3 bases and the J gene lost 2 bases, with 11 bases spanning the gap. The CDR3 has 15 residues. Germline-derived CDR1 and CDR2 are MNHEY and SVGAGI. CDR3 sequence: CASSYQQGGNQPQHF. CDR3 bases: TGTGCCAGCAGTTATCAACAGGGAGGCAATCAGCCCCAGCATTTT.

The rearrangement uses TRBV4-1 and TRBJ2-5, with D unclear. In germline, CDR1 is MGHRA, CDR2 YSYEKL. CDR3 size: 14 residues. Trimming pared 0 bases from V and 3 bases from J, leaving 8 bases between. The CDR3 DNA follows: TGCGCCAGCAGCCAAGATCAGGAAGAAGAGACCCAGTACTTC. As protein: CASSQDQEEETQYF.

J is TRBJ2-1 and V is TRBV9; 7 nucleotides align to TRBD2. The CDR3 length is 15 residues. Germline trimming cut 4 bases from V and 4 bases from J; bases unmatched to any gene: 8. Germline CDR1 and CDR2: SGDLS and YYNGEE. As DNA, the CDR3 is TGTGCCAGCAGCTTAGGGCGGGAGTGGTACAATGAGCAGTTCTTC. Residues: CASSLGREWYNEQFF.

The CDR3 DNA reads as TGTGCCAGCGCGGGACAGTTATACGAGCAGTACTTC. Protein: CASAGQLYEQYF. J is TRBJ2-7 and V is TRBV28; the D gene is possibly TRBD1 (7 bases). The CDR3 has 12 amino acids. Germline V gene lookup returns CDR1 MDHEN and CDR2 SYDVKM. Trimming took off 8 bases at V and 4 bases at J, with 12 bases between the two ends.

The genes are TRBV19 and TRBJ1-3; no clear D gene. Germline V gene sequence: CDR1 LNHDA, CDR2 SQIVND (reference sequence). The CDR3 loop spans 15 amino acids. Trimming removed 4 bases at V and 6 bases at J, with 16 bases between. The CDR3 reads CASSTGILVENTIYF. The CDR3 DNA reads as TGTGCCAGTAGTACGGGAATCCTCGTAGAAAACACCATATATTTT.

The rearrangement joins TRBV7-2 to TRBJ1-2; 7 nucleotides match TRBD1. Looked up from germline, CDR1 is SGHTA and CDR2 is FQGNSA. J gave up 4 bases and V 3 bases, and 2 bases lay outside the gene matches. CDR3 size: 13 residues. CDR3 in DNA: TGTGCCAGCAGCTTCTCAGGGGGCTATGGCTACACCTTC. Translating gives CASSFSGGYGYTF.

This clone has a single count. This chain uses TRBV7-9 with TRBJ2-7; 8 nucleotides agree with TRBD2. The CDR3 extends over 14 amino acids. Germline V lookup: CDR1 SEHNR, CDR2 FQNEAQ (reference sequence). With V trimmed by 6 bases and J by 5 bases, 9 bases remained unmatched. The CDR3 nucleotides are TGTGCCAGCAGTAAGTTGAGTAGCGGGAACGAGCAGTACTTC. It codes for CASSKLSSGNEQYF. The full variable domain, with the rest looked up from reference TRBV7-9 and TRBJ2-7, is DTGVSQNPRHKITKRGQNVTFRCDPISEHNRLYWYRQTLGQGPEFLTYFQNEAQLEKSRLLSDRFSAERPKGSFSTLEIQRTEQGDSAMYLCASSKLSSGNEQYFGPGTRLTVT.

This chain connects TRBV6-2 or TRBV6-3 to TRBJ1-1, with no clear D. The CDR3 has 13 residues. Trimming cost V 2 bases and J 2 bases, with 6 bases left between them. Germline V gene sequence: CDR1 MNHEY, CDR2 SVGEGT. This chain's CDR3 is CASSYRLNTEAFF. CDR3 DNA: TGTGCCAGCAGTTACCGGCTAAACACTGAAGCTTTCTTT.

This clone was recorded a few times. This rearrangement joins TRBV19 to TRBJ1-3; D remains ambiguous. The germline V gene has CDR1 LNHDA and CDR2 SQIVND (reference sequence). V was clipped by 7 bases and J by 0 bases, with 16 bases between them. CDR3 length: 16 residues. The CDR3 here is CASMGRRARSGNTIYF. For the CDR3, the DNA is TGTGCCAGTATGGGGAGGAGGGCCCGCTCTGGAAACACCATATATTTT.

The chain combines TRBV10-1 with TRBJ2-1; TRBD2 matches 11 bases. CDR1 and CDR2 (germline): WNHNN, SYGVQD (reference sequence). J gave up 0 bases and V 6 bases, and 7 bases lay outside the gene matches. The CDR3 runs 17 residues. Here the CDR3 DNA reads TGCGCCAGCAGGGGGGGACTAGCGGAGACCTCCTACAATGAGCAGTTCTTC. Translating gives CASRGGLAETSYNEQFF.